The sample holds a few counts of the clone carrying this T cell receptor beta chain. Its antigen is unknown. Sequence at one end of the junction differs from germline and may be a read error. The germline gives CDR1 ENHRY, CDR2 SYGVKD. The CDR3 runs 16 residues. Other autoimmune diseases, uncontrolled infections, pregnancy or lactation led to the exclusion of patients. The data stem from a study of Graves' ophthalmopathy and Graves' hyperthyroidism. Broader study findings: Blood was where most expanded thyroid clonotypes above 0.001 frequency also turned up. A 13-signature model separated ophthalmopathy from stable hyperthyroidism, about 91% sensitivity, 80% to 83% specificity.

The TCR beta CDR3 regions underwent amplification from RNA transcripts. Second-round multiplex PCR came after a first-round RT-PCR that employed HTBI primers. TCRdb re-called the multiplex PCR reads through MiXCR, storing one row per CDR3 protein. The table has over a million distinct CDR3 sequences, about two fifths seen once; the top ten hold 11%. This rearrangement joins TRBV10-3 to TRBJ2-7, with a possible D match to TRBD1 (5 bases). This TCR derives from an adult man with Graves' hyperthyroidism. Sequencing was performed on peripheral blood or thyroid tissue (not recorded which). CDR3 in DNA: TGTGCCAGCAGTTACCTACAGGCGAGGAGCTCCTACGAGCAGTACTTC. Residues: CASSYLQARSSYEQYF.